What follows are 25 T cell receptor delta chains derived from one specimen sequenced in a study of γδ T cells in repeated Plasmodium falciparum infection. Gammadelta T cells were flow-sorted from PBMC into Vgamma9/Vdelta2+ and Vdelta2-negative populations for bulk analysis. TCRdb re-called the multiplex PCR reads using CATT. The sample yields around 46,000 delta-chain clones, roughly 1.9% seen once. Sequencing was carried out using gamma-delta T cells from blood. These TCRs come from a pool of human donors (malaria-infected and uninfected, not separated).

This clone showed up just a few times. TCRdb's listed protein matches a much larger clone and diverges from this DNA's translation at residue 21, likely through a read error; the protein shown comes from the DNA. This rearrangement joins TRDV1 to TRDJ1; 11 bases align to TRDD3. Germline matching of the DNA provided the J gene here, since TCRdb leaves it blank. The CDR3 totals 24 residues. Germline V gene lookup returns CDR1 TSWWSYY and CDR2 QGS. CDR3 sequence reads: CALGHYIPVFDWGIVDLYTDRLIF. As DNA, the CDR3 is TGTGCTCTTGGGCACTACATACCCGTTTTCGACTGGGGGATAGTGGACCTGTACACCGATAGACTCATCTTT.

This clone was found a few times. TCRdb has a much larger clone's protein, which differs at residue 9 from the translation of this DNA, likely because of a read error; what is shown is the protein translated from the DNA. The chain employs TRDV1 and TRDJ1, with 10 nucleotides matching TRDD3. Here the J gene came from matching the DNA to germline, since TCRdb omits it. CDR1 is TSWWSYY, CDR2 QGS, per germline. V dropped 0 bases and J dropped 7; count of bases not matched to a gene: 23. The CDR3 sequence is 21 residues long. The CDR3 reads CALGELALPEHWGILGSKLIF. The CDR3 region has the DNA TGTGCTCTTGGGGAACTGGCCCTCCCAGAACACTGGGGGATCCTCGGGAGTAAACTCATCTTT.

A remark on this clone: A far more abundant clone sits one base away, making this likely a read error. This same CDR3 is encoded by further DNA sequences in the sample. V and J are TRDV1 and TRDJ1, with 7 bases identical to TRDD3. This CDR3 spans 20 amino acids. Germline V gene sequence: CDR1 TSWWSYY, CDR2 QGS. Germline trimming cut 6 bases from V and 3 bases from J; bases unmatched to any gene: 25. The CDR3 protein is CALGEILWGLGGDIADKLIF. The DNA of the CDR3 is TGTGCTCTTGGAGAAATTTTATGGGGTCTAGGAGGGGATATTGCCGATAAACTCATCTTT.

This clone has more than one count but fewer than ten. This DNA's translation and the protein TCRdb lists, from a much larger clone, do not match at residue 12, likely due to a read error; the protein shown is translated from the DNA. The chain employs TRDV1 and TRDJ1; D is ambiguous. There are 20 residues in the CDR3. The germline V and J ends were trimmed by 3 bases and 3 bases, with 29 bases remaining between them. Germline V gene sequence: CDR1 TSWWSYY, CDR2 QGS. DNA of the CDR3: TGTGCTCTTGGGGATTCTATCCTCGCTCGACTGAGTGCATTCCCCGATAAACTCATCTTT. Protein: CALGDSILARLSAFPDKLIF.

In its sample, this clone was seen a few times. The protein in TCRdb stems from a much larger clone and differs at residue 31 from this DNA's translation, likely a read error; here the protein is translated from the DNA. The rearrangement links TRDV1 to TRDJ1; D might be TRDD2 or TRDD3, each matching 5 bases. CDR3 length: 34 residues. Germline CDR1 reads TSWWSYY; CDR2 reads QGS. The DNA for the CDR3 is TGTGCTCTTGGGGAAGTTCACCCATCCTATACGTCAACGGGGACTTTGAGATCCCCCGACACCCTTGCGTACTGGAAACCTTACACCGATGAACTCATCTTT. Encoded protein: CALGEVHPSYTSTGTLRSPDTLAYWKPYTDELIF.

Many counts were recorded for this clone. V gene TRDV1 combines with J gene TRDJ1, with D perhaps matching TRDD2 or TRDD3 (5 bases each). The germline V gene encodes CDR1 TSWWSYY and CDR2 QGS. The CDR3 runs 19 residues. Between the trimmed V and J ends, which lost 0 bases and 2 bases, there was a span of 22 bases. CDR3 region: CALGELRYLPLGVTDKLIF. Written as DNA, the CDR3 is TGTGCTCTTGGGGAACTTAGATACCTACCCCTTGGGGTAACCGATAAACTCATCTTT.

The sample holds a few counts of this clone. The translation of this DNA and the TCRdb protein of a much larger clone differ at residue 6, probably owing to a read error; the protein shown here is translated from the DNA. J is TRDJ1 and V is TRDV1; 11 nucleotides match TRDD3. TCRdb does not report a J gene; here it was assigned by matching the DNA to germline references. V lost 0 bases and J lost 10; bases outside the gene matches: 28. Germline loops: CDR1 TSWWSYY, CDR2 QGS. The CDR3 spans 22 residues. The CDR3 nucleotides are TGTGCTCTTGGGGAACTGTCCGGGACTCTTCCTACAAGTAGCTGGGGGATACTAGGACTCATCTTT. This translates into CALGELSGTLPTSSWGILGLIF.

In this sample, this clone turned up many times. TCRdb assigns this DNA the protein of a much larger clone, which departs from its translation at residue 9; this likely reflects a read error, and the protein shown comes from translating the DNA. The chain couples TRDV2 to TRDJ1; possible D gene TRDD3, 6 bases. TCRdb lists no J gene, so it was determined here by aligning the DNA to germline. Trimming pared 3 bases from V and 10 bases from J, leaving 17 bases between. The CDR3 extends over 13 amino acids. CDR1 and CDR2 (germline): GEAIGNYY, EKD. In nucleotides, the CDR3 is TGTGCCTGTGACCCCCGACTGGGAGCCGGACTCATCTTT. Its protein is CACDPRLGAGLIF.

Turning to this clone: The protein TCRdb gives is from a much larger clone and does not agree with this DNA's translation at residue 11, likely a read error; the protein shown here comes from the DNA. As DNA, the CDR3 is TGTGCCTGTGACGCCCTTACTGGGGGCTCCAGGGGACTCATCTTT. This gives the protein CACDALTGGSRGLIF. This chain links TRDV2 with TRDJ1, with 8 bases that match TRDD3. Here the J gene came from matching the DNA to germline, since TCRdb omits it. Unmatched junction bases numbered 15, after V lost 3 bases and J lost 10 bases. This CDR3 region has 15 residues. Germline V gene lookup returns CDR1 GEAIGNYY and CDR2 EKD.

This clone was detected many times. The TCRdb record carries a much larger clone's protein, which differs from this DNA's translation at residue 8; a read error is the likely cause, and the protein listed here is the DNA translation. The chain has TRDV1 and TRDJ1; TRDD3 might be the D (5 bases). TCRdb does not report a J gene; here it was assigned by matching the DNA to germline references. This CDR3 is built from 17 residues. The germline CDR1 and CDR2 sequences are TSWWSYY and QGS. V lost 8 bases and J lost 6, with 28 bases in between. This CDR3 is CALCLIHNWRRDHKLIF. The DNA of the CDR3 is TGTGCTCTTTGTCTGATCCATAACTGGCGTCGGGACCATAAACTCATCTTT.

This clone was picked up a small number of times. This likely stems from a read error, as it lies one base from a far larger clone. Other DNA sequences in the sample encode the same CDR3. The chain joins TRDV1 to TRDJ1; 10 positions match TRDD3. The J gene, not given by TCRdb, was assigned here from a germline match of the nucleotide sequence. The V gene's germline CDR1 is TSWWSYY and CDR2 QGS. Losses at the gene ends were 5 bases for V and 0 bases for J; bases not matched to a gene: 33. This CDR3 is built from 25 residues. CDR3 sequence: CALGLPLPVFVYWGMRRPDTDKLIF. The CDR3 region has the DNA TGTGCTCTTGGGCTTCCGCTCCCGGTGTTCGTTTACTGGGGGATGAGGCGACCTGACACCGATAAACTCATCTTT.

Points on this clone: The protein in TCRdb stems from a much larger clone and differs at residue 16 from this DNA's translation, likely a read error; here the protein is translated from the DNA. This chain links TRDV1 with TRDJ1; 7 bases map to TRDD3. TCRdb gives no J gene; it was assigned here by matching the DNA to germline. Losses at the gene ends were 2 bases for V and 0 bases for J; bases not matched to a gene: 27. The CDR3 is 23 residues long. Germline assignment: CDR1 TSWWSYY and CDR2 QGS. The CDR3 sequence is CALGEIAYARNGGHGAYTDKLIF. The CDR3 DNA is TGTGCTCTTGGGGAAATAGCGTATGCTAGAAATGGGGGACACGGGGCGTACACCGATAAACTCATCTTT.

In this sample, this clone turned up many times. TCRdb has a much larger clone's protein, which differs at residue 7 from the translation of this DNA, likely because of a read error; what is shown is the protein translated from the DNA. The V gene is TRAV38-2/DV8, the J gene TRDJ1, with a weak D call TRDD3 (6 bases). Here the J gene came from matching the DNA to germline, since TCRdb omits it. The CDR3 runs to 19 residues. Between the trimmed V and J ends, which lost 1 base and 0 bases, there was a span of 22 bases. The V gene's germline CDR1 is TSESDYY and CDR2 QEAYKQQN. The CDR3 DNA is TGTGCTTATAGGAGCCAAATCTGGGGACTGCTACCGTACACCGATAAACTCATCTTT. This translates into CAYRSQIWGLLPYTDKLIF.

Ten or more counts support this clone. A read error likely explains this, since a far larger clone differs by one base. In the same sample, other DNA sequences code for this CDR3. This chain links TRDV1 with TRDJ1, with 8 positions matching TRDD3. TCRdb gives no J gene; it was assigned here by matching the DNA to germline. The trim removed 3 bases at V and 0 bases at J, leaving 18 bases unmatched. CDR1 TSWWSYY and CDR2 QGS come from the germline V gene. The length of the CDR3 is 20 residues. The CDR3 nucleotides are TGTGCTCTTGGGGAGCTACGACCAACATGGGGATACTGGTACACCGATAAACTCATCTTT. Amino acids: CALGELRPTWGYWYTDKLIF.

This clone occurred a few times. TCRdb shows a much larger clone's protein in place of this DNA's translation, and the two differ at residue 8, likely through a read error; the protein shown is translated from the DNA. The chain uses TRDV3 and TRDJ1; D unclear. The J gene is not listed in TCRdb, so it was assigned here from a DNA match to germline. Germline lookup yields CDR1 TVYSNPD and CDR2 GDNSRS (reference sequence). The CDR3 is made up of 21 amino acids. V was clipped by 3 bases and J by 0 bases, with 35 bases between them. The CDR3 reads CAFTTVPHGSPYHANTDKLIF. Here the CDR3 DNA reads TGTGCCTTCACTACTGTACCTCACGGCAGCCCGTATCATGCTAACACCGATAAACTCATCTTT.

This clone was recorded many times. The translation of this DNA and the TCRdb protein of a much larger clone differ at residue 16, probably owing to a read error; the protein shown here is translated from the DNA. The rearrangement joins TRDV1 to TRDJ1; 12 bases map to TRDD3. TCRdb supplies no J gene; here it was assigned by aligning the nucleotide sequence to germline. CDR1 is TSWWSYY, CDR2 QGS, per germline. This CDR3 is 20 amino acids long. Here the CDR3 reads CALGEGLPYWGIPYTEKLIF. DNA of the CDR3: TGTGCTCTTGGGGAAGGTCTACCGTACTGGGGGATACCGTACACCGAGAAACTCATCTTT.

This clone was counted many times. This DNA's translation and the protein TCRdb lists, from a much larger clone, do not match at residue 10, likely due to a read error; the protein shown is translated from the DNA. The chain uses TRDV2 and TRDJ1; perhaps TRDD3 as D (6 bases). The germline V gene encodes CDR1 GEAIGNYY and CDR2 EKD. The V and J ends lost 3 bases and 4 bases respectively, with 17 bases between them. The CDR3 runs 15 residues. The CDR3 loop reads CACDAVGDPDDKLIF. The DNA of the CDR3 is TGTGCCTGTGACGCAGTAGGGGATCCGGACGATAAACTCATCTTT.

As regards this clone: It differs at one base from a far larger clone, so likely a read error. The same CDR3 arises from other DNA sequences in this sample as well. V is TRDV1 and J is TRDJ1; 9 nucleotides line up with TRDD2. The J gene, absent from TCRdb, was called here by matching the DNA to germline. V trimming: 0 bases; J trimming: 0 bases; junction bases outside the gene matches: 26. CDR1 and CDR2 from the germline V gene are TSWWSYY and QGS. This CDR3 contains 24 residues. The CDR3 bases are TGTGCTCTTGGGGAACTGCGCCTTCCTACAACGCTGGGGGTTGGTCGGCTTTACACCGATAAACTCATCTTT. This gives the protein CALGELRLPTTLGVGRLYTDKLIF.

Of note for this clone: The protein recorded in TCRdb matches a much larger clone and deviates from this DNA's translation at residue 6, suggesting a read error; the protein here is obtained by translating the DNA. CDR3 in amino acids: CALGEAYPRRMGDWTDKLIF. The CDR3 nucleotides are TGTGCTCTTGGGGAAGCGTATCCCAGGAGGATGGGGGATTGGACCGATAAACTCATCTTT. V is TRDV1 and J is TRDJ1; TRDD3 matches at 8 bases. Germline matching of the DNA provided the J gene here, since TCRdb leaves it blank. Trimming at V came to 2 bases and at J to 2 bases, leaving 19 bases not matched to a gene. The length of the CDR3 is 20 residues. The germline CDR1 and CDR2 sequences are TSWWSYY and QGS.

This clone appeared a few times. A far larger clone is a single base away, which makes a read error likely. Other DNA variants within this sample encode the same CDR3. For the V gene the call is TRAV38-2/DV8; the J gene has no call; the table calls TRDD3, which could not be checked here. CDR1 is TSESDYY, CDR2 QEAYKQQN, per germline. This CDR3 is 20 amino acids long. The CDR3, as DNA: TGTGCTTATAGGAGCGGCACTGCTTTCCGAGTCGGGGATCGCAGGGATAAACTCATATTT. It specifies CAYRSGTAFRVGDRRDKLIF.

Details on this clone: This is likely an artifact of a read error, given a far larger clone one base away. Additional DNA sequences in this sample encode the identical CDR3. The J gene was not called, though the V gene is TRDV1; the table calls TRDD3, which could not be checked here. From germline, CDR1 is TSWWSYY and CDR2 QGS. This CDR3 spans 17 amino acids. CDR3: CALGPPGDLPYTDKLIF. The CDR3, as DNA: TGTGCTCTTGGGCCCCCGGGGGACCTACCGTACACCGATAAGCTCATCTTT.

A note on this clone: The TCRdb protein comes from a much larger clone and disagrees with this DNA's translation at residue 14, likely due to a read error; the protein given here is derived from the DNA. The chain links TRDV3 to TRDJ1; perhaps TRDD2 as D (7 bases). V lost 4 bases and J 4 bases, leaving 43 bases between the germline ends. In germline, CDR1 is TVYSNPD, CDR2 GDNSRS (reference sequence). This CDR3 is built from 22 residues. CDR3: CACRRPSSKGLYWETGYDKLIF. CDR3 nucleotide sequence: TGTGCCTGTCGAAGGCCTTCCTCAAAGGGCCTGTACTGGGAGACCGGATACGATAAACTCATCTTT.

A note on this clone: A read error likely explains why the TCRdb protein, taken from a much larger clone, differs from this DNA's translation at residue 11; the protein shown is translated from the DNA. The chain joins TRDV3 to TRDJ1; TRDD2 aligns across 7 bases. Since TCRdb gives no J gene, matching the DNA to germline was used here to assign it. The CDR3 is 20 amino acids. CDR1 and CDR2 from the germline V gene are TVYSNPD and GDNSRS (reference sequence). Unmatched junction bases numbered 26, after V lost 4 bases and J lost 0 bases. The CDR3 nucleotides are TGTGCCTGTAAAAAACTTCCTATTTGGGTGCCGGGGGCCCACACCGATAAACTCATCTTT. Protein sequence: CACKKLPIWVPGAHTDKLIF.

As regards this clone: Translating this DNA gives a protein that differs at residue 3 from the TCRdb one, which belongs to a much larger clone; a read error is likely, and the protein shown is this translation. The chain links TRDV1 to TRDJ1; the D gene could be TRDD2 or TRDD3 (6 bases each). TCRdb carries no J gene annotation; the J gene was assigned here by matching the DNA with germline. The CDR3 is 22 amino acids. CDR1 is TSWWSYY and CDR2 is QGS in the germline V gene. The CDR3 DNA follows: TGTGCTCCTGGGGACTTCCCCCCCTACTTCCTTACGTCCACCGCGTACACCGATAAACTCATCTTT. Its translation is CAPGDFPPYFLTSTAYTDKLIF.

Points on this clone: A far more abundant clone sits one base away, making this likely a read error. The sample has other DNA sequences that encode this CDR3 too. The gene calls are TRDV1 and TRDJ2; D ambiguous. No J gene was available from TCRdb, and it was assigned here by a germline match of the DNA. Germline CDR1 is TSWWSYY and CDR2 is QGS. This CDR3 contains 20 residues. The CDR3 reads CALGEPLSRLVGLITAQLFF. In DNA, the CDR3 is TGTGCTCTTGGGGAACCTCTTTCCCGTCTGGTGGGACTAATAACAGCGCAACTCTTCTTT.